These T cell receptor beta chains were read from a single sample in a study of fetal regulatory T cell absence and autoimmunity. This table comes from immunoSEQ multiplex PCR, and its TCRdb copy is limited to in-frame clones, with some not included. The sample yields around 100,000 clones, less than 80% seen once. Specimen: pancreas tissue. The source is a male donor with IPEX syndrome. The CDR3 runs from the conserved cysteine through the conserved F or W. A D gene is named only where the DNA matches it firmly. Clone size appears in some rows only: once, few, many, or a class for an expanded clone.

V	size	D	J	CDR3	DNA
TRBV6-1	NA	TRBD2	TRBJ2-7	CASMPGTSVSYEQYF	TGTGCCAGCATGCCCGGGACTAGCGTCTCCTACGAGCAGTACTTC
TRBV20-1	NA	NA	TRBJ2-5	CSARQQETQYF	TGCAGTGCTAGGCAGCAAGAGACCCAGTACTTC
TRBV7-2	once	TRBD1	TRBJ1-6	CASSLVGGLISPLHF	TGTGCCAGCAGCTTAGTAGGGGGCCTTATATCACCCCTCCACTTT
TRBV7-2	NA	NA	TRBJ2-7	CASSLGPYNEQYF	TGTGCCAGCAGCTTAGGGCCTTACAATGAGCAGTACTTC
TRBV7-2	NA	NA	TRBJ1-5	CASSLKVFRAGGIQPQHF	TGTGCCAGCAGCTTAAAGGTTTTCAGGGCAGGCGGGATACAGCCCCAGCATTTT
TRBV27	once	TRBD1	TRBJ1-1	CASSWQGGTEAFF	TGTGCCAGCAGTTGGCAGGGGGGCACTGAAGCTTTCTTT
TRBV10-1	few	TRBD1	TRBJ2-2	CARGLGQGHEGGELFF	TGCGCCAGGGGGCTGGGACAGGGGCATGAGGGCGGGGAGCTGTTTTTT
TRBV15	NA	NA	TRBJ1-3	CATSRDQTASGNTIYF	TGTGCCACCAGCAGAGATCAGACGGCCTCTGGAAACACCATATATTTT
TRBV29-1	NA	TRBD1	TRBJ2-7	CSVVDRGGYEQYF	TGCAGCGTTGTCGACAGGGGGGGGTACGAGCAGTACTTC
TRBV11-2	NA	TRBD1	TRBJ2-7	CASSLTGAGISLKQYF	TGTGCCAGCAGCTTAACAGGGGCAGGGATAAGTCTCAAGCAGTACTTC
TRBV4-2	NA	NA	TRBJ2-3	CASSLRGTDTQYF	TGTGCCAGCAGCCTCAGAGGGACAGATACGCAGTATTTT
TRBV6-1	NA	TRBD2	TRBJ2-7	CASSDTAGVFYEQYF	TGTGCCAGCAGTGATACCGCGGGGGTTTTCTACGAGCAGTACTTC
TRBV5-1	NA	TRBD2	TRBJ2-3	CASSAGLAGALADTQYF	TGCGCCAGCAGCGCGGGACTAGCGGGGGCTTTGGCAGATACGCAGTATTTT
TRBV7-5	few	NA	TRBJ1-5	CARSLDRRQPQHF	TGTGCCAGAAGCTTAGACAGGAGGCAGCCCCAGCATTTT
TRBV4-3	NA	TRBD1	TRBJ2-1	CASSHPGQVAYNEQFF	TGCGCCAGCAGCCATCCGGGACAGGTGGCCTACAATGAGCAGTTCTTC
TRBV29-1	NA	TRBD2	TRBJ2-7	CSAGAGGLSYEQYF	TGCAGCGCTGGGGCGGGAGGTCTCTCCTACGAGCAGTACTTC
TRBV5-4	NA	NA	TRBJ2-2	CASSFMGSGELFF	TGTGCCAGCAGCTTTATGGGTAGCGGGGAGCTGTTTTTT
TRBV30	few	NA	TRBJ2-2	CAWSGASGELFF	TGTGCCTGGAGTGGGGCGTCCGGGGAGCTGTTTTTT
TRBV4-1	NA	NA	TRBJ1-5	CASSQDEQGGNQPQHF	TGCGCCAGCAGCCAAGATGAACAGGGAGGCAATCAGCCCCAGCATTTT
TRBV4-1	NA	TRBD2	TRBJ2-7	CASSPKLAHYEQYF	TGCGCCAGCAGCCCCAAACTAGCGCACTACGAGCAGTACTTC
TRBV11-2	NA	NA	TRBJ2-3	CASSFWLPTDTQYF	TGTGCCAGCAGCTTTTGGCTTCCCACAGATACGCAGTATTTT
TRBV5-5	NA	TRBD1	TRBJ1-4	CASREGQSNEKLFF	TGTGCCAGCAGGGAGGGACAGTCTAATGAAAAACTGTTTTTT
TRBV7-9	NA	NA	TRBJ1-2	CASSLNEAYGYTF	TGTGCCAGCAGCTTAAACGAGGCCTATGGCTACACCTTC
TRBV4-3	NA	NA	TRBJ1-6	CASSQETWGNSPLHF	TGCGCCAGCAGCCAAGAGACTTGGGGGAATTCACCCCTCCACTTT
TRBV25-1	once	NA	TRBJ2-5	CASGTIGQETQYF	TGTGCCAGCGGGACCATAGGGCAAGAGACCCAGTACTTC
TRBV5-6	few	TRBD1	TRBJ2-7	CASSLAGQGVFYEQYF	TGTGCCAGCAGCTTGGCAGGACAGGGGGTTTTCTACGAGCAGTACTTC
TRBV6-1	NA	NA	TRBJ2-7	CASSEGGPPYEQYF	TGTGCCAGCAGTGAGGGCGGCCCCCCCTACGAGCAGTACTTC
TRBV5-1	NA	TRBD2	TRBJ2-1	CASRRTGLAGGNEQFF	TGCGCCAGCAGGCGAACGGGACTAGCGGGGGGTAATGAGCAGTTCTTC
TRBV30	NA	NA	TRBJ1-2	CAWYNGNYGYTF	TGTGCCTGGTACAACGGAAACTATGGCTACACCTTC
TRBV5-6	NA	NA	TRBJ1-2	CASSLEGGLYYGYTF	TGTGCCAGCAGCTTGGAGGGGGGCCTATACTATGGCTACACCTTC
TRBV4-1	NA	NA	TRBJ2-1	CASSQEGSYNEQFF	TGCGCCAGCAGCCAAGAAGGGTCATACAATGAGCAGTTCTTC
TRBV7-2	NA	TRBD2	TRBJ2-1	CASSSGTSGSYNEQFF	TGTGCCAGCAGCTCCGGGACTAGCGGGTCCTACAATGAGCAGTTCTTC
TRBV27	once	TRBD1	TRBJ1-4	CASSFTGGGEKLFF	TGTGCCAGCAGTTTCACAGGGGGAGGTGAAAAACTGTTTTTT
TRBV5-4	NA	TRBD1	TRBJ2-5	CASSKGAQETQYF	TGTGCCAGCAGTAAGGGGGCCCAAGAGACCCAGTACTTC
TRBV6-5	NA	NA	TRBJ1-1	CASSYPPEAFF	TGTGCCAGCAGTTACCCCCCTGAAGCTTTCTTT
TRBV10-2	NA	TRBD2	TRBJ2-5	CASSLAGWQETQYF	TGCGCCAGCAGTCTAGCGGGGTGGCAAGAGACCCAGTACTTC
TRBV19	NA	TRBD2	TRBJ2-1	CASSIRRGGPNEQFF	TGTGCCAGTAGTATCAGGCGGGGGGGCCCGAATGAGCAGTTCTTC
TRBV4-1	NA	NA	TRBJ2-2	CASRSDLGELFF	TGCGCCAGCAGATCTGACCTCGGGGAGCTGTTTTTT
TRBV5-1	NA	TRBD1	TRBJ2-1	CASSPGQGRWDEQFF	TGCGCCAGCAGCCCGGGACAGGGGAGGTGGGATGAGCAGTTCTTC
TRBV27	NA	NA	TRBJ1-5	CASSLRRFNQPQHF	TGTGCCAGCAGTTTACGGCGGTTCAATCAGCCCCAGCATTTT
TRBV6-6	NA	NA	TRBJ2-2	CASSLRWASNTGELFF	TGTGCCAGCAGTCTCCGGTGGGCCTCGAACACCGGGGAGCTGTTTTTT
TRBV4-2	NA	TRBD1	TRBJ2-7	CASSLIPGQPYEQYF	TGTGCCAGCAGCCTTATCCCGGGACAGCCTTACGAGCAGTACTTC
TRBV7-2	NA	TRBD1	TRBJ2-7	CASSTGGYEQYF	TGTGCCAGCAGCACAGGGGGCTACGAGCAGTACTTC